A selection of T cell receptor beta chains follows, all from one sample in a study of blood T cell repertoires in COVID-19. Profiled with immunoSEQ multiplex PCR; TCRdb holds only in-frame clones, not every one. The sample lists hundreds of thousands of clones, 75% to 90% occurring once. Sequences were obtained from peripheral blood. The source is a woman aged 25 to 39 with acute or convalescent COVID-19. Each CDR3 is given with its conserved first and last residue. D genes are given only for firm matches. Part of the rows lack a size; the others show once, few, many or a class for expanded clones.

D gene	clone size	V gene	J gene	CDR3 length	CDR3 protein	CDR3 DNA
-	-	TRBV20-1	TRBJ1-1	14	CSASSDILNTEAFF	TGCAGTGCTAGTTCGGACATCTTGAACACTGAAGCTTTCTTT
-	-	TRBV5-6	TRBJ1-2	14	CASSWEPNNYGYTF	TGTGCCAGCAGCTGGGAGCCTAATAACTATGGCTACACCTTC
-	-	TRBV5-5	TRBJ2-1	17	CASSLLASSIYVDEQFF	TGTGCCAGCAGCTTGTTGGCCTCTAGCATTTATGTCGATGAGCAGTTCTTC
-	-	TRBV21-1	TRBJ1-5	14	CASRPDRANQPQHF	TGTGCCAGCCGGCCGGACAGGGCAAATCAGCCCCAGCATTTT
-	-	TRBV5-1	TRBJ2-5	16	CASSSKTGEAQETQYF	TGCGCCAGCAGCTCAAAGACAGGAGAGGCCCAAGAGACCCAGTACTTC
TRBD2	-	TRBV7-8	TRBJ2-3	16	CASSLVAGGPVDTQYF	TGTGCCAGCAGCCTAGTAGCGGGGGGGCCGGTAGATACGCAGTATTTT
-	-	TRBV24-1	TRBJ2-2	13	CATSNTNTGELFF	TGTGCCACCAGCAACACGAACACCGGGGAGCTGTTTTTT
-	-	TRBV2	TRBJ2-1	15	CASRNSGAWYNEQFF	TGTGCCAGCAGGAACTCAGGGGCATGGTACAATGAGCAGTTCTTC
-	-	TRBV10-2	TRBJ2-1	12	CASSRVKNEQFF	TGCGCCAGCAGTCGGGTGAAAAATGAGCAGTTCTTC
-	-	TRBV5-5	TRBJ1-1	13	CASSLFLNTEAFF	TGTGCCAGCAGCTTATTCCTAAACACTGAAGCTTTCTTT
-	-	TRBV15	TRBJ2-7	15	CATSRVPQGTDEQYF	TGTGCCACCAGCAGAGTACCACAGGGTACCGACGAGCAGTACTTC
-	-	TRBV7-9	TRBJ2-1	14	CASSSSGVYNEQFF	TGTGCCAGCAGCTCCTCTGGAGTCTACAATGAGCAGTTCTTC
-	-	TRBV11-2	TRBJ2-5	13	CASSSGSLETQYF	TGTGCCAGCAGCTCTGGCAGTTTGGAGACCCAGTACTTC
TRBD1	-	TRBV4-1	TRBJ2-7	14	CASSHRTGGFEQYF	TGCGCCAGCAGCCACAGGACAGGGGGATTCGAGCAGTACTTC
TRBD2	once	TRBV6-5	TRBJ2-7	15	CASHLVGGGSYEQYF	TGTGCCAGCCACCTCGTCGGGGGGGGTTCCTACGAGCAGTACTTC
-	-	TRBV7-2	TRBJ1-5	16	CASSPQWGSYNQPQHF	TGTGCCAGCAGCCCACAGTGGGGCAGCTACAATCAGCCCCAGCATTTT
TRBD1	-	TRBV11-2	TRBJ1-5	18	CASSPPGQLKVKNQPQHF	TGTGCCAGCAGCCCCCCGGGACAGCTAAAAGTTAAAAATCAGCCCCAGCATTTT
-	-	TRBV2	TRBJ1-2	11	CASHPGWDYTF	TGTGCCAGTCACCCAGGGTGGGACTACACCTTC
TRBD1	-	TRBV3-1/TRBV3-2	TRBJ1-2	14	CASSPRQGIYGYTF	TGTGCCAGCAGCCCCAGACAGGGTATTTATGGCTACACCTTC
-	-	TRBV27	TRBJ2-7	11	CASRTPYEQYF	TGTGCCAGCAGGACTCCCTACGAGCAGTACTTC
TRBD2	-	TRBV19	TRBJ2-1	15	CASRTTSGGTDEQFF	TGTGCCAGTAGAACGACTAGCGGGGGAACGGATGAGCAGTTCTTC
TRBD2	once	TRBV2	TRBJ2-7	15	CASTPGGGGAYEQYF	TGTGCCAGCACCCCAGGAGGCGGGGGGGCCTACGAGCAGTACTTC
TRBD1	-	TRBV19	TRBJ2-7	13	CATLGQGMLEQYF	TGTGCCACCCTTGGACAGGGAATGTTAGAGCAGTACTTC
-	-	TRBV19	TRBJ2-7	16	CASSHIGEVGSYEQYF	TGTGCCAGTAGCCATATAGGGGAAGTAGGCTCCTACGAGCAGTACTTC
-	-	TRBV27	TRBJ1-2	13	CASSTANRDGYTF	TGTGCCAGCAGTACCGCTAACAGGGATGGCTACACCTTC
TRBD2	-	TRBV30	TRBJ2-2	19	CAWSGRRASGATNTGELFF	TGTGCCTGGTCGGGCAGGCGGGCTAGCGGGGCTACGAACACCGGGGAGCTGTTTTTT
-	-	TRBV5-6	TRBJ2-5	14	CASSLANRGETQYF	TGTGCCAGCAGCTTGGCCAATAGGGGGGAGACCCAGTACTTC
-	-	TRBV7-9	TRBJ1-6	14	CASSGPAGNSPLHF	TGTGCCAGCAGCGGCCCCGCGGGGAATTCACCCCTCCACTTT
-	-	TRBV4-2	TRBJ2-2	13	CASRDSNTGELFF	TGTGCCAGCAGGGACAGCAACACCGGGGAGCTGTTTTTT
TRBD1	-	TRBV30	TRBJ2-3	13	CAWSVTGGDTQYF	TGTGCCTGGAGTGTCACAGGGGGAGATACGCAGTATTTT
TRBD1	-	TRBV7-6	TRBJ2-3	16	CASSHPEGQGRDTQYF	TGTGCCAGCAGCCACCCCGAGGGACAGGGGAGAGATACGCAGTATTTT
TRBD1	-	TRBV5-4	TRBJ1-2	17	CASSLGQGSSPRDGYTF	TGTGCCAGCAGCTTGGGACAGGGGTCTAGCCCCAGAGATGGCTACACCTTC
TRBD2	-	TRBV2	TRBJ2-1	15	CASSDPGTRDDEQFF	TGTGCCAGCAGCGACCCGGGGACTAGGGACGATGAGCAGTTCTTC